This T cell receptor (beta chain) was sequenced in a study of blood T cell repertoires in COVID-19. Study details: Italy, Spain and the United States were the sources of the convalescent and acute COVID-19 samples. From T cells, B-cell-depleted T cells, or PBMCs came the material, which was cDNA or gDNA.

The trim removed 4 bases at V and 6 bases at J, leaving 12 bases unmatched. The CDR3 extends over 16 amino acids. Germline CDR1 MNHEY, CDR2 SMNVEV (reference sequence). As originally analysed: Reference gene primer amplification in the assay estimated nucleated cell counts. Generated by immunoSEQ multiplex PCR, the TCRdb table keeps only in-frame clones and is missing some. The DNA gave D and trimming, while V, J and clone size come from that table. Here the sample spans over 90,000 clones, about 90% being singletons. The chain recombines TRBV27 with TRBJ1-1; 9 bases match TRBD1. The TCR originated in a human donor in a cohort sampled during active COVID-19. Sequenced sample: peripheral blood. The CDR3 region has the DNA TGTGCCAGCAGTTCCCTTGTCGGGACAGGGATCTCTGAAGCTTTCTTT. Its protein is CASSSLVGTGISEAFF.